This T cell receptor beta chain was captured by sequencing in a study of T cell clones after liver transplantation. Study as a whole: Samples came from ITN030ST, which attempted immunosuppression withdrawal within 2 years of liver transplantation. Timepoints were pre-transplant, pre-withdrawal, and after withdrawal was completed or failed.

Repertoires were generated with immunoSEQ multiplex PCR, while TCRdb's copy carries only in-frame clones and drops some. The sample has 99,000 or so clones, roughly 80% seen once; the top ten hold about 0.89%. This CDR3 has 15 amino acids. CDR1 KGHSH and CDR2 LQKENI come from the germline V gene. J gave up 5 bases and V 0 bases, and 5 bases lay outside the gene matches. This sequence was found in a human donor who received a liver transplant. V and J are TRBV18 and TRBJ2-7, with 9 bases that match TRBD1. This material consisted of CD4+ T cells from blood, taken before liver transplant. The CDR3 nucleotides read TGTGCCAGCTCACCACCGTCGAGGACAGGGGACGAGCAGTACTTC. Translated, it gives CASSPPSRTGDEQYF.